Each of the 11 T cell receptor beta chains below was sequenced from the same sample in a study of blood T cell repertoires in COVID-19. Generated by immunoSEQ multiplex PCR, the TCRdb table keeps only in-frame clones and is missing some. This sample has under 200,000 clones, with about 90% found just once. Sequencing input: PBMCs or T cells enriched from blood (not recorded which). Receptor source: a woman in her fifties or sixties who had recovered from COVID-19.

V gene TRBV28 combines with J gene TRBJ1-5; D is unresolved. This CDR3 has 15 residues. Germline-derived CDR1 and CDR2 are MDHEN and SYDVKM. Trimming cost V 5 bases and J 1 base, with 12 bases left between them. The CDR3 nucleotides are TGTGCCAGCAGTCTGGTCGCGATCAGCAATCAGCCCCAGCATTTT. Translation: CASSLVAISNQPQHF.

The chain is built from TRBV5-6 and TRBJ2-3; D remains unclear. The length of the CDR3 is 13 residues. CDR1 is SGHDT, CDR2 YYEEEE, per germline. Trimming removed 3 bases at V and 5 bases at J, with 10 bases between. The CDR3 DNA reads as TGTGCCAGCAGCTCCTTGGTCGGAGATACGCAGTATTTT. The encoded protein is CASSSLVGDTQYF. Drawing the rest from reference TRBV5-6 and TRBJ2-3, the complete variable domain is DAGVTQSPTHLIKTRGQQVTLRCSPKSGHDTVSWYQQALGQGPQFIFQYYEEEERQRGNFPDRFSGHQFPNYSSELNVNALLLGDSALYLCASSSLVGDTQYFGPGTRLTVL.

This clone has just one count. The rearrangement links TRBV18 to TRBJ2-7; 8 bases are shared with TRBD1. Germline loops: CDR1 KGHSH, CDR2 LQKENI. This CDR3 is 16 amino acids long. V gave up 3 bases and J gave up 2 bases; unmatched junction bases: 9. In DNA, the CDR3 is TGTGCCAGCTCACCTCAGGGACAGGCAACCACCTACGAGCAGTACTTC. Its protein is CASSPQGQATTYEQYF.

The chain has TRBV7-9 and TRBJ1-2; 7 positions agree with TRBD1. In germline, CDR1 is SEHNR, CDR2 FQNEAQ (reference sequence). Unmatched junction bases numbered 11, after V lost 4 bases and J lost 6 bases. The CDR3 runs 15 residues. CDR3 amino acids: CASSSAGGRFDGYTF. The CDR3 DNA sequence: TGTGCCAGCAGCTCGGCAGGGGGTAGGTTTGATGGCTACACCTTC.

The V gene is TRBV7-9, the J gene TRBJ2-1; 9 bases agree with TRBD1. The CDR3 is 15 amino acids. V gave up 4 bases and J gave up 5 bases; unmatched junction bases: 6. From germline, CDR1 is SEHNR and CDR2 FQNEAQ (reference sequence). The CDR3 region has the DNA TGTGCCAGCAGCTGGGGACAGGGAGACGACAATGAGCAGTTCTTC. As protein: CASSWGQGDDNEQFF.

V usage is TRBV7-2 and J usage is TRBJ2-3; 7 bases are a match to TRBD1. Per germline, CDR1 SGHTA and CDR2 FQGNSA. This CDR3 is 12 amino acids long. J gave up 14 bases and V 5 bases, and 10 bases lay outside the gene matches. The CDR3 region has the DNA TGTGCCAGCAGCCTAAGGGGGCAGGGACCGTATTTT. This codes for CASSLRGQGPYF.

The gene calls are TRBV5-6 and TRBJ2-1; weak D call: TRBD2 (5 bases). V was clipped by 3 bases and J by 2 bases, with 12 bases between them. The CDR3 runs 15 residues. CDR1 SGHDT and CDR2 YYEEEE come from the germline V gene. CDR3 sequence: CASSWRSAAYNEQFF. The CDR3 DNA sequence: TGTGCCAGCAGCTGGAGGAGCGCCGCCTACAATGAGCAGTTCTTC.

The CDR3 spells CASLAGWGEQFF. DNA of the CDR3: TGTGCCAGCCTAGCGGGATGGGGAGAGCAGTTCTTC. The V call is TRBV2, the J call TRBJ2-1; 9 bases match TRBD2. This CDR3 region has 12 residues. Per germline, CDR1 SNHLY and CDR2 FYNNEI. The V segment lost 8 bases and the J segment 10 bases; nucleotides outside the gene matches: 6.

The chain couples TRBV18 to TRBJ2-3, with 10 bases lining up with TRBD1. Germline V gene lookup returns CDR1 KGHSH and CDR2 LQKENI. V was clipped by 3 bases and J by 2 bases; unmatched bases: 8. CDR3 length: 17 amino acids. The CDR3 loop reads CASSPRQGAYNTDTQYF. CDR3 DNA sequence: TGTGCCAGCTCACCGAGACAGGGGGCTTATAACACAGATACGCAGTATTTT.

This chain joins TRBV6-5 and TRBJ1-1, with TRBD1 as a possible D gene (6 bases). Germline values: CDR1 MNHEY, CDR2 SVGAGI. The length of the CDR3 is 13 residues. V was clipped by 6 bases and J by 3 bases, with 11 bases between them. The CDR3 coding sequence is TGTGCCAGCAGCTCCACAGGGTACACTGAAGCTTTCTTT. Translating it yields CASSSTGYTEAFF.

This chain links TRBV27 with TRBJ2-1; 7 bases are a match to TRBD2. The CDR3 loop spans 15 amino acids. The V gene's germline CDR1 is MNHEY and CDR2 SMNVEV (reference sequence). V lost 2 bases, J lost 4 bases, and 5 bases stayed unmatched. This CDR3 is CASSLGPSGYNEQFF. CDR3 in DNA: TGTGCCAGCAGTTTAGGGCCTAGCGGATACAATGAGCAGTTCTTC.